Presented here are 31 T cell receptor beta chains from one specimen sequenced in a study of T-cell memory formation after mild COVID-19. TCRdb ran MiXCR on the 5' RACE reads and lists one entry per CDR3 protein. The data contain about 340,000 distinct CDR3 sequences, 10% to 15% of them singletons. The sequencing sample was made of PBMCs or a T cell subset sorted from them (not recorded which). The receptors stem from a young man who had mild COVID-19 (a few samples of this study predate the infection). Cell type and time point are not known.

V gene TRBV5-1 combines with J gene TRBJ2-7; maybe TRBD2 (6 bases). Germline V CDR1 and CDR2: SGHRS, YFSETQ. Trimming cost V 5 bases and J 7 bases, with 10 bases left between them. This CDR3 spans 11 amino acids. CDR3 residues: CASRPAGEQYV. The CDR3 DNA reads as TGCGCCAGCAGACCGGCGGGGGAGCAGTACGTC.

The J gene is TRBJ2-1, the V gene TRBV30; D is unresolved. Germline assignment: CDR1 GTSNPN and CDR2 SVGIG (reference sequence). V was pared by 5 bases and J by 2 bases, with 4 bases between. The CDR3 is 11 residues long. Here the CDR3 DNA reads TGTGCCTGGGGGGCCTACAATGAGCAGTTCTTC. This sequence encodes CAWGAYNEQFF.

V and J are TRBV4-3 and TRBJ2-5; 10 bases fit TRBD2. This CDR3 has 16 amino acids. CDR1 is LGHNA and CDR2 is YSLEER in the germline V gene. Germline trimming cut 3 bases from V and 4 bases from J; bases unmatched to any gene: 8. CDR3 DNA: TGCGCCAGCAGCCAGCATAGCGGGGGGCCTCGAGAGACCCAGTACTTC. It encodes CASSQHSGGPRETQYF.

This clonotype appeared a few times. The CDR3 DNA reads as TGTGCCAGCAGTAAGGGACAGCTCACTGAAGCTTTCTTT. Translation: CASSKGQLTEAFF. The V and J genes are TRBV7-2 and TRBJ1-1, with 7 bases lining up with TRBD1. V trimming: 6 bases; J trimming: 4 bases; junction bases outside the gene matches: 5. This CDR3 is built from 13 residues. From germline, CDR1 is SGHTA and CDR2 FQGNSA.

In its sample, this clonotype was seen a few times. The chain recombines TRBV5-1 with TRBJ2-5; D possibly matches TRBD1 or TRBD2 (5 bases each). CDR3 length: 13 amino acids. V lost 2 bases and J 5 bases, leaving 10 bases between the germline ends. Germline V gene lookup returns CDR1 SGHRS and CDR2 YFSETQ. The CDR3 DNA reads as TGCGCCAGCAGCTTCGGGGCGACGGAGACCCAGTACTTC. Translation: CASSFGATETQYF. The variable domain in full, with the rest retrieved from reference TRBV5-1 and TRBJ2-5, is KAGVTQTPRYLIKTRGQQVTLSCSPISGHRSVSWYQQTPGQGLQFLFEYFSETQRNKGNFPGRFSGRQFSNSRSEMNVSTLELGDSALYLCASSFGATETQYFGPGTRLLVL.

The rearrangement uses TRBV6-5 and TRBJ1-2; D is undetermined. CDR1 and CDR2 (germline): MNHEY, SVGAGI. V gave up 0 bases and J gave up 6 bases, with 8 bases separating them. CDR3 length: 13 residues. CDR3 bases: TGTGCCAGCAGTTACTCGGATTTTGATGGCTACACCTTC. Its translation: CASSYSDFDGYTF.

A few counts support this clonotype. The V and J genes are TRBV5-1 and TRBJ1-1; D remains unclear. The CDR3 is 15 amino acids. Trimming left V 0 bases short and J 1 base short, with 10 bases between. Per the germline V gene, CDR1 is SGHRS and CDR2 is YFSETQ. The DNA for the CDR3 is TGCGCCAGCAGCTTGGGTGGTCGGGAGAACACTGAAGCTTTCTTT. It specifies CASSLGGRENTEAFF.

CDR3 DNA sequence: TGTGCCAGCAGCCGACGGGGAGAGGGGACAGGGCAAAACACTGAAGCTTTCTTT. As protein: CASSRRGEGTGQNTEAFF. V usage is TRBV9 and J usage is TRBJ1-1; 9 bases are shared with TRBD1. The CDR3 sequence is 18 residues long. CDR1 SGDLS and CDR2 YYNGEE come from the germline V gene. V gave up 4 bases and J gave up 2 bases; unmatched junction bases: 15.

This clonotype was detected a few times. The CDR3 bases are TGTGCCAGCAGTATGGGAGGGACCCAGTACTTC. Translated, it gives CASSMGGTQYF. The chain joins TRBV6-2 or TRBV6-3 to TRBJ2-5, with D possibly being TRBD2 (6 bases). The CDR3 is 11 amino acids. The ends were cut back, 5 bases at V and 7 bases at J, with 8 bases in the middle. The germline V gene has CDR1 MNHEY and CDR2 SVGEGT.

This clonotype was seen a handful of times. The rearrangement uses TRBV11-2 and TRBJ2-6; D might be TRBD1 (7 bases). CDR3 length: 17 residues. Germline V CDR1 and CDR2: SGHAT, FQNNGV. V was shortened by 2 bases and J by 3 bases, with 14 bases between the two germline ends. Here the CDR3 DNA reads TGTGCCAGCAGCTTACAGTCAGGGGGAGGTGGGGCCAACGTCCTGACTTTC. Its translation is CASSLQSGGGGANVLTF.

For the CDR3, the DNA is TGCGCCAGCGCCCCCCAAGGGACAGATACGCAGTATTTT. The encoded protein is CASAPQGTDTQYF. This chain joins TRBV5-1 and TRBJ2-3; D remains unclear. The CDR3 is 13 amino acids. Trimming removed 7 bases from V and 3 bases from J, with 12 bases in between. Germline CDR1 and CDR2: SGHRS and YFSETQ.

This clonotype was seen only a few times. V is TRBV12-3 or TRBV12-4 and J is TRBJ1-2; D gene unclear. Trimming shortened V by 7 bases and J by 2 bases, and 14 bases separated the two germline ends. This CDR3 contains 14 residues. The CDR3 region is CASTPGLQNYGYTF. In DNA form, the CDR3 reads TGTGCCAGCACCCCGGGCCTGCAAAACTATGGCTACACCTTC.

V gene TRBV15 combines with J gene TRBJ1-2, with TRBD1 matching over 7 bases. The CDR3 sequence is 16 residues long. The germline CDR1 and CDR2 sequences are LNHNV and YYDKDF (reference sequence). V lost 0 bases to trimming and J lost 1 base; unmatched junction nucleotides: 5. The CDR3, as DNA: TGTGCCACCAGCAGAGAACCGGGACAGAATAACTATGGCTACACCTTC. Translated, it gives CATSREPGQNNYGYTF.

This clonotype turned up a few times. This chain connects TRBV6-2 or TRBV6-3 to TRBJ1-5, with no clear D. Germline V gene sequence: CDR1 MNHEY, CDR2 SVGEGT. The CDR3 is 16 residues long. The germline V and J ends were trimmed by 7 bases and 5 bases, with 21 bases remaining between them. CDR3 sequence (DNA): TGTGCCAGCACCCCACACCAGCGGTCATTGGATCAGCCCCAGCATTTT. Protein: CASTPHQRSLDQPQHF.

This clonotype was picked up a small number of times. The CDR3 spells CASSVGAQFSTDTQYF. In DNA form, the CDR3 reads TGTGCCAGCAGCGTAGGAGCCCAATTTAGCACAGATACGCAGTATTTT. The chain has TRBV9 and TRBJ2-3; D gene unclear. The germline V gene has CDR1 SGDLS and CDR2 YYNGEE. The CDR3 runs to 16 residues. Deletions cut 0 bases from V and 0 bases from J, with 11 bases between. The full variable domain, its missing parts supplied by reference TRBV9 and TRBJ2-3, is DSGVTQTPKHLITATGQRVTLRCSPRSGDLSVYWYQQSLDQGLQFLIQYYNGEERAKGNILERFSAQQFPDLHSELNLSSLELGDSALYFCASSVGAQFSTDTQYFGPGTRLTVL.

This clonotype was picked up a small number of times. V is TRBV6-5 and J is TRBJ1-1; weak D call: TRBD1 (6 bases). V was clipped by 0 bases and J by 6 bases, with 11 bases between them. The CDR3 has 14 residues. Germline V gives CDR1 MNHEY, CDR2 SVGAGI. The CDR3 reads CASSYSNGGAEAFF. CDR3 in DNA: TGTGCCAGCAGTTACTCTAACGGGGGCGCTGAAGCTTTCTTT.

This clonotype has more than one count but fewer than ten. The CDR3 loop is CASSYSRGAGTDTQYF. The CDR3 coding sequence is TGTGCCAGCAGTTACTCGAGGGGGGCGGGCACAGATACGCAGTATTTT. The V gene is TRBV6-5, the J gene TRBJ2-3; D is perhaps TRBD1 or TRBD2 (6 bases each). Germline V gene data show CDR1 as MNHEY and CDR2 as SVGAGI. The CDR3 is made up of 16 amino acids. V lost 0 bases, J lost 1 base, and 11 bases lay in between.

V gene TRBV7-9 combines with J gene TRBJ1-4; D call uncertain. The CDR3 has 12 amino acids. The V gene lost 11 bases and the J gene lost 13 bases, with 20 bases spanning the gap. The germline V gene encodes CDR1 SEHNR and CDR2 FQNEAQ (reference sequence). The CDR3 reads CAYDLSQSTLFF. CDR3 coding DNA: TGTGCCTACGACTTATCGCAGTCTACACTGTTTTTT.

This clonotype was counted between two and nine times. The chain employs TRBV5-1 and TRBJ2-1; D unclear. V gave up 1 base and J gave up 5 bases, with 16 bases separating them. Looked up from germline, CDR1 is SGHRS and CDR2 is YFSETQ. This CDR3 contains 16 residues. For the CDR3, the DNA is TGCGCCAGCAGCTTGCCCCAGATATACCCGGACAATGAGCAGTTCTTC. It encodes CASSLPQIYPDNEQFF.

This clonotype has a handful of counts. The rearrangement links TRBV4-3 to TRBJ1-1; tentatively, D is TRBD1 (5 bases). Trimming shortened V by 1 base and J by 2 bases, and 11 bases separated the two germline ends. The CDR3 contains 15 residues. The germline V gene encodes CDR1 LGHNA and CDR2 YSLEER. CDR3 sequence reads: CASSQGVRDNTEAFF. CDR3 nucleotides: TGCGCCAGCAGCCAAGGGGTTCGGGACAACACTGAAGCTTTCTTT.

This clonotype came up a few times. The chain is built from TRBV20-1 and TRBJ1-1; no definite D call. This CDR3 is built from 14 residues. Trimming stripped 1 base from V and 2 bases from J, with 11 bases between. Germline CDR1 is DFQATT and CDR2 is SNEGSKA (reference sequence). This CDR3 is CSARAGAGNTEAFF. Written as DNA, the CDR3 is TGCAGTGCTAGAGCCGGCGCGGGCAACACTGAAGCTTTCTTT.

This chain links TRBV11-2 with TRBJ2-5, with 8 positions matching TRBD2. J was trimmed by 4 bases and V by 2 bases; bases with no gene match: 6. The CDR3 totals 15 residues. The germline V gene encodes CDR1 SGHAT and CDR2 FQNNGV. DNA of the CDR3: TGTGCCAGCAGCTTAATCCGGGGGGGCGGAGAGACCCAGTACTTC. This translates into CASSLIRGGGETQYF.

This clonotype was counted between two and nine times. The J gene is TRBJ1-5, the V gene TRBV7-2; unclear D gene. The V end lost 7 bases, the J end lost 5 bases, and 12 bases lay between the germline ends. Germline CDR1 and CDR2: SGHTA and FQGNSA. The CDR3 runs to 13 residues. The CDR3 nucleotides are TGTGCCAGCACCCCCGAGGTATATCAGCCCCAGCATTTT. Translation: CASTPEVYQPQHF.

This clonotype has more than one count but fewer than ten. This sequence joins TRBV12-3 or TRBV12-4 and TRBJ1-2; D gene unclear. Trimming took off 7 bases at V and 12 bases at J, with 15 bases between the two ends. The length of the CDR3 is 11 residues. CDR3 DNA sequence: TGTGCCAGCACCCAATTTCCTCCCCACACCTTC. It yields the protein CASTQFPPHTF.

The rearrangement joins TRBV7-8 to TRBJ2-5; D tentatively fits TRBD1 or TRBD2 (5 bases each). Trimming removed 6 bases at V and 3 bases at J, with 17 bases between. CDR1 is SGHVS, CDR2 FQNEAQ, per germline. This CDR3 region has 15 residues. DNA for the CDR3: TGTGCCAGCAGGACCCCGGGACGTGGAAAAGAGACCCAGTACTTC. This sequence encodes CASRTPGRGKETQYF. Full variable domain (rest looked up from reference TRBV7-8 and TRBJ2-5): GAGVSQSPRYKVAKRGQDVALRCDPISGHVSLFWYQQALGQGPEFLTYFQNEAQLDKSGLPSDRFFAERPEGSVSTLKIQRTQQEDSAVYLCASRTPGRGKETQYFGPGTRLLVL.

The sample holds many counts of this clonotype. The V call is TRBV4-3, the J call TRBJ1-2; TRBD1 agrees at 11 bases. The CDR3 is 18 residues long. The ends lost 0 bases at V and 5 bases at J; junction bases unmatched: 11. From germline, CDR1 is LGHNA and CDR2 YSLEER. CDR3 protein: CASSQDLPGTGGGYGYTF. CDR3 DNA sequence: TGCGCCAGCAGCCAAGATTTACCCGGGACAGGGGGAGGGTATGGCTACACCTTC.

Only a few counts were recorded for this clonotype. CDR3 coding DNA: TGCAGTGCTAGATTAACAGGGGGCAGGACCGGGGAGCTGTTTTTT. It codes for CSARLTGGRTGELFF. This chain connects TRBV20-1 to TRBJ2-2; 9 positions agree with TRBD1. The CDR3 is 15 amino acids. Germline loops: CDR1 DFQATT, CDR2 SNEGSKA (reference sequence). Germline trimming cut 2 bases from V and 5 bases from J; bases unmatched to any gene: 6.

The rearrangement links TRBV7-2 to TRBJ2-7, with D unclear. The CDR3 is 15 amino acids. The V gene lost 3 bases and the J gene lost 3 bases, with 15 bases spanning the gap. Looked up from germline, CDR1 is SGHTA and CDR2 is FQGNSA. CDR3 amino acids: CASSFSGGQSYEQYF. In nucleotides, the CDR3 is TGTGCCAGCAGCTTTTCTGGCGGCCAAAGCTACGAGCAGTACTTC.

This clonotype has a handful of counts. The chain carries TRBV5-5 and TRBJ2-5; 11 positions agree with TRBD2. Germline V lookup: CDR1 SGHKS, CDR2 YYEKEE (reference sequence). V was pared by 2 bases and J by 5 bases, with 5 bases of the junction left unmatched. The CDR3 length is 15 residues. CDR3 nucleotides: TGTGCCAGCAGCTTTAGCGGGGGGGCATGGGAGACCCAGTACTTC. Residues: CASSFSGGAWETQYF.

This chain links TRBV5-1 with TRBJ2-5; tentative D call: TRBD2 (5 bases). Deletions cut 3 bases from V and 5 bases from J, with 11 bases between. The CDR3 is 13 residues long. Germline-derived CDR1 and CDR2 are SGHRS and YFSETQ. As DNA, the CDR3 is TGCGCCAGCAGCTGGGAGTTGCGGGAGACCCAGTACTTC. Translated: CASSWELRETQYF.

V and J are TRBV20-1 and TRBJ2-7; D unclear. V was cut by 3 bases and J by 2 bases, with 14 bases left in between. The CDR3 spans 14 residues. The germline gives CDR1 DFQATT, CDR2 SNEGSKA (reference sequence). The CDR3 protein is CSASVGRTPYEQYV. DNA of the CDR3: TGCAGTGCTAGTGTAGGACGGACCCCCTACGAGCAGTACGTC.